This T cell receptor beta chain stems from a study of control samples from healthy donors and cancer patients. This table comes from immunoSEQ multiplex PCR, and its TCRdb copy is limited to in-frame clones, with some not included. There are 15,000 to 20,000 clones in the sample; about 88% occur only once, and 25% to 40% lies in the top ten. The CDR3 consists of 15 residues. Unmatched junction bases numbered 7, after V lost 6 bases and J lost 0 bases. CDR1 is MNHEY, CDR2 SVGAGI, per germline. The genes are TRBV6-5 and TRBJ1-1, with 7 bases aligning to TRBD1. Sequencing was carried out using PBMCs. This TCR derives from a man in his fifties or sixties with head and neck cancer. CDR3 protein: CASRPPGQLNTEAFF. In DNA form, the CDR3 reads TGTGCCAGCAGGCCACCGGGACAGTTGAACACTGAAGCTTTCTTT.